Below, 21 T cell receptor beta chains from the same sample are listed, as sequenced in a study of cytomegalovirus exposure and HLA in healthy donors. Use of 60 Vbeta and 13 Jbeta primers characterized the PCR. Sequenced by immunoSEQ multiplex PCR; TCRdb stores in-frame clones only, minus some. The table lists about 200,000 clones, approximately 83% of them singletons, with roughly 1.3% in the top ten. Sequencing was performed on PBMCs. The receptors were sampled from a girl aged 5 to 17 in good health and CMV-seronegative.

V gene TRBV9 combines with J gene TRBJ2-1; D is unresolved. Germline values: CDR1 SGDLS, CDR2 YYNGEE. Trimming cost V 0 bases and J 4 bases, with 8 bases left between them. The CDR3 extends over 14 amino acids. CDR3 in amino acids: CASSVASEYNEQFF. The CDR3 region has the DNA TGTGCCAGCAGCGTAGCTTCGGAGTACAATGAGCAGTTCTTC. Full variable domain (outside the CDR3, taken from reference TRBV9 and TRBJ2-1): DSGVTQTPKHLITATGQRVTLRCSPRSGDLSVYWYQQSLDQGLQFLIQYYNGEERAKGNILERFSAQQFPDLHSELNLSSLELGDSALYFCASSVASEYNEQFFGPGTRLTVL.

The chain has TRBV7-8 and TRBJ1-1; D ambiguous. V lost 6 bases and J lost 0, with 11 bases in between. This CDR3 has 14 amino acids. Germline CDR1 and CDR2: SGHVS and FQNEAQ. CDR3 bases: TGTGCCAGCAGACGAGGAGGGATGAACACTGAAGCTTTCTTT. Amino acid sequence: CASRRGGMNTEAFF. Together with reference TRBV7-8 and TRBJ1-1, the CDR3 gives the full variable domain: GAGVSQSPRYKVAKRGQDVALRCDPISGHVSLFWYQQALGQGPEFLTYFQNEAQLDKSGLPSDRFFAERPEGSVSTLKIQRTQQEDSAVYLCASRRGGMNTEAFFGQGTRLTVV.

The rearrangement links TRBV5-6 to TRBJ1-5; 8 bases agree with TRBD1. Germline CDR1 reads SGHDT; CDR2 reads YYEEEE. With V trimmed by 4 bases and J by 3 bases, 3 bases remained unmatched. The CDR3 has 14 residues. CDR3 sequence reads: CASSRTGSNQPQHF. The CDR3, as DNA: TGTGCCAGCAGCCGGACAGGGTCCAATCAGCCCCAGCATTTT. The whole variable domain, filled in from reference TRBV5-6 and TRBJ1-5, reads DAGVTQSPTHLIKTRGQQVTLRCSPKSGHDTVSWYQQALGQGPQFIFQYYEEEERQRGNFPDRFSGHQFPNYSSELNVNALLLGDSALYLCASSRTGSNQPQHFGDGTRLSIL.

This clone was counted a few times. The V call is TRBV27, the J call TRBJ2-2, with D possibly TRBD1 on 6 matching bases. V gave up 5 bases and J gave up 1 base, with 14 bases separating them. The germline CDR1 and CDR2 sequences are MNHEY and SMNVEV (reference sequence). CDR3 size: 16 residues. CDR3 bases: TGTGCCAGCAGTCCCCCGCGACAGGAGAACACCGGGGAGCTGTTTTTT. It yields the protein CASSPPRQENTGELFF.

The chain recombines TRBV5-6 with TRBJ2-2, with 7 bases aligning to TRBD1. Unmatched junction bases numbered 6, after V lost 4 bases and J lost 3 bases. CDR1 is SGHDT and CDR2 is YYEEEE in the germline V gene. The CDR3 runs to 15 residues. DNA for the CDR3: TGTGCCAGCAGCCTACAGGGGTTGGACACCGGGGAGCTGTTTTTT. Translation: CASSLQGLDTGELFF.

The chain employs TRBV25-1 and TRBJ2-7; 14 bases are a match to TRBD2. V dropped 3 bases and J dropped 6; count of bases not matched to a gene: 4. The CDR3 has 15 amino acids. Germline assignment: CDR1 MGHDK and CDR2 SYGVNS. This CDR3 is CASSEGLAGVSEQYF. The CDR3 DNA sequence: TGTGCCAGCAGTGAGGGACTAGCGGGAGTATCCGAGCAGTACTTC.

CDR3 bases: TGTGCCAGCAGCTTAAGTCGCCAAGCGGGGACTGAAGCTTTCTTT. This gives the protein CASSLSRQAGTEAFF. This chain connects TRBV7-3 to TRBJ1-1; D uncertain. The CDR3 covers 15 residues. V lost 1 base and J lost 5, with 14 bases in between. Germline V lookup: CDR1 SGHTA, CDR2 FQGTGA.

This clone was seen just once. Other DNA sequences in this sample translate to the same CDR3. This chain links TRBV6-5 with TRBJ2-7; 10 nucleotides match TRBD2. In germline, CDR1 is MNHEY, CDR2 SVGAGI. This CDR3 is built from 15 residues. V shed 0 bases, J shed 2 bases, and the junction held 1 base outside the gene matches. CDR3: CASSYSSGGAYEQYF. DNA for the CDR3: TGTGCCAGCAGTTACTCCAGCGGGGGGGCCTACGAGCAGTACTTC.

V gene TRBV28 combines with J gene TRBJ1-2; TRBD1 is a possible D gene (6 bases). The V end lost 2 bases, the J end lost 1 base, and 14 bases lay between the germline ends. The germline CDR1 and CDR2 sequences are MDHEN and SYDVKM. This CDR3 region has 16 residues. The CDR3 loop reads CASSLPDSPLNYGYTF. The CDR3, as DNA: TGTGCCAGCAGTTTACCGGACAGCCCTCTTAACTATGGCTACACCTTC.

V usage is TRBV5-6 and J usage is TRBJ1-5, with D maybe TRBD1 (6 bases). Germline-derived CDR1 and CDR2 are SGHDT and YYEEEE. V was shortened by 1 base and J by 2 bases, with 13 bases between the two germline ends. This CDR3 contains 16 residues. CDR3: CASSLQSWTGNQPQHF. The CDR3 DNA sequence: TGTGCCAGCAGCTTGCAGTCCTGGACAGGCAATCAGCCCCAGCATTTT.

This chain connects TRBV4-1 to TRBJ1-2, with 10 bases matching TRBD1. Germline lookup yields CDR1 MGHRA and CDR2 YSYEKL. The length of the CDR3 is 18 residues. V lost 3 bases, J lost 4 bases, and 14 bases stayed unmatched. CDR3 sequence (DNA): TGCGCCAGCAGCCATAACACCGCCCGGACAGGGGGGACCTATGGCTACACCTTC. It specifies CASSHNTARTGGTYGYTF.

This clone was observed a single time. This chain links TRBV19 with TRBJ2-4; 13 bases agree with TRBD2. The CDR3 consists of 14 residues. Germline trimming cut 4 bases from V and 10 bases from J; bases unmatched to any gene: 4. Per germline, CDR1 LNHDA and CDR2 SQIVND (reference sequence). CDR3 amino acids: CASSRTSGGQIQYF. In nucleotides, the CDR3 is TGTGCCAGTAGTAGGACTAGCGGGGGCCAAATTCAGTACTTC.

The chain joins TRBV28 to TRBJ2-7; TRBD1 matches at 7 bases. CDR3 length: 16 amino acids. The germline V gene has CDR1 MDHEN and CDR2 SYDVKM. V was clipped by 6 bases and J by 4 bases; unmatched bases: 15. The chain's CDR3 is CASSEPRQGTRYEQYF. CDR3 nucleotides: TGTGCCAGCAGCGAGCCTCGACAGGGTACGAGGTACGAGCAGTACTTC.

The chain links TRBV5-1 to TRBJ1-1; TRBD1 matches at 9 bases. The V gene's germline CDR1 is SGHRS and CDR2 YFSETQ. This CDR3 is built from 13 residues. Germline trimming cut 5 bases from V and 2 bases from J; bases unmatched to any gene: 1. CDR3 sequence reads: CASRQGANTEAFF. The CDR3 nucleotides read TGCGCCAGCAGACAGGGGGCAAACACTGAAGCTTTCTTT.

This clone was found many times. CDR3 coding DNA: TGTGCCAGTAGTATCAGGCCGACTGGAAACACCATATATTTT. Protein product: CASSIRPTGNTIYF. The rearrangement joins TRBV19 to TRBJ1-3; D is undetermined. CDR3 length: 14 amino acids. Germline V gives CDR1 LNHDA, CDR2 SQIVND (reference sequence). Trimming stripped 3 bases from V and 2 bases from J, with 8 bases between.

The rearrangement joins TRBV27 to TRBJ2-7, with TRBD1 as a possible D gene (5 bases). The CDR3 runs to 13 residues. V lost 6 bases, J lost 3 bases, and 12 bases lay in between. CDR1 MNHEY and CDR2 SMNVEV come from the germline V gene (reference sequence). The CDR3 DNA reads as TGTGCCAGCAGCAGGGCCGAACACTACGAGCAGTACTTC. Translation: CASSRAEHYEQYF.

CDR3 nucleotide sequence: TGTGCCAGCAGTTCTAGGGGCTACGAGCAGTACTTC. It codes for CASSSRGYEQYF. The rearrangement joins TRBV6-5 to TRBJ2-7, with a weak D call TRBD1 (5 bases). V shed 4 bases and J shed 3 bases, with 7 bases lying between them. This CDR3 spans 12 amino acids. Germline V lookup: CDR1 MNHEY, CDR2 SVGAGI.

This sequence joins TRBV2 and TRBJ2-2, with TRBD2 as a possible D gene (6 bases). The CDR3 runs 20 residues. CDR1 and CDR2 (germline): SNHLY, FYNNEI. The V end was cut by 7 bases, the J end by 6 bases, with 33 bases between. The CDR3 sequence: CASKSGPSQLLSGEPGELFF. CDR3 bases: TGTGCCAGCAAAAGCGGCCCGTCACAACTGCTTAGCGGAGAGCCCGGGGAGCTGTTTTTT.

A word on this clone: The junction differs from germline at one of its ends, possibly a read error. This chain links TRBV7-9 with TRBJ2-4; no firm D call. Germline CDR1 SEHNR, CDR2 FQNEAQ (reference sequence). The CDR3 totals 12 residues. The CDR3 sequence is CSSSFGPNIQYF. The CDR3 DNA follows: TGTTCCAGCAGCTTTGGGCCAAACATTCAGTACTTC.

The V gene is TRBV9, the J gene TRBJ2-5, with D possibly being TRBD2 (6 bases). This CDR3 has 15 amino acids. Germline-derived CDR1 and CDR2 are SGDLS and YYNGEE. Trimming stripped 6 bases from V and 0 bases from J, with 15 bases between. CDR3 in amino acids: CASNPGTQYQETQYF. The CDR3 DNA reads as TGTGCCAGCAACCCCGGGACTCAGTACCAAGAGACCCAGTACTTC. The whole variable domain, remainder taken from reference TRBV9 and TRBJ2-5, is DSGVTQTPKHLITATGQRVTLRCSPRSGDLSVYWYQQSLDQGLQFLIQYYNGEERAKGNILERFSAQQFPDLHSELNLSSLELGDSALYFCASNPGTQYQETQYFGPGTRLLVL.

The gene calls are TRBV27 and TRBJ2-1; the D gene is possibly TRBD1 (6 bases). Germline V gene data show CDR1 as MNHEY and CDR2 as SMNVEV (reference sequence). The V end was cut by 3 bases, the J end by 6 bases, with 15 bases between. This CDR3 is 15 amino acids long. CDR3 nucleotides: TGTGCCAGCAGTTTGCAGACAGGACCAAGCAATGAGCAGTTCTTC. It translates to CASSLQTGPSNEQFF.